The 5 T cell receptor beta chains below were found in one sample sequenced in a study of shared clonotypes between healthy human individuals. Repertoires were generated with immunoSEQ multiplex PCR, while TCRdb's copy carries only in-frame clones and drops some. The table records over 1.5 million clones, 98% of them present only once. Source material: naive CD4+ T cells sorted from blood. The subset denotes: CD45RA+ positively selected. Receptors originate from a man aged 25 to 45 in good health.

With regard to this clone: The sample carries other DNA sequences with the same CDR3. The rearrangement uses TRBV10-1 and TRBJ1-1, with no clear D. Trimming cost V 0 bases and J 5 bases, with 7 bases left between them. CDR1 is WNHNN, CDR2 SYGVQD, per germline (reference sequence). This CDR3 has 13 residues. DNA of the CDR3: TGCGCCAGCAGTGAGTCGGGAGGGACTGAAGCTTTCTTT. This encodes CASSESGGTEAFF.

This chain joins TRBV10-3 and TRBJ2-3; D is ambiguous. This CDR3 region has 12 residues. CDR1 is ENHRY, CDR2 SYGVKD, per germline. Deletions cut 2 bases from V and 4 bases from J, with 4 bases between. The CDR3 sequence is CAISEHPDTQYF. As DNA, the CDR3 is TGTGCCATCAGTGAGCACCCAGATACGCAGTATTTT.

The chain combines TRBV7-9 with TRBJ1-5, with D possibly TRBD1 on 6 matching bases. CDR1 is SEHNR and CDR2 is FQNEAQ in the germline V gene (reference sequence). V was trimmed by 1 base and J by 0 bases, leaving 19 bases between them. This CDR3 has 19 residues. The chain's CDR3 is CASSLVSSGRGGSNQPQHF. DNA of the CDR3: TGTGCCAGCAGCTTAGTGTCGTCCGGCAGGGGAGGTAGCAATCAGCCCCAGCATTTT.

The chain joins TRBV7-2 to TRBJ2-5; TRBD2 matches at 7 bases. The V segment lost 7 bases and the J segment 5 bases; nucleotides outside the gene matches: 7. CDR1 is SGHTA, CDR2 FQGNSA, per germline. The length of the CDR3 is 13 residues. CDR3 loop: CASKRWEGETQYF. Written as DNA, the CDR3 is TGTGCCAGCAAGAGGTGGGAGGGTGAGACCCAGTACTTC.

The chain has TRBV21-1 and TRBJ2-5; TRBD2, the D gene given by the table, was not confirmed from the DNA. TRBV21-1 is given as a pseudogene. The CDR3 consists of 17 residues. CDR3 residues: CASSKHRLAVKQETQYF. CDR3 coding DNA: TGTGCCAGCAGCAAACATCGGCTAGCGGTAAAACAAGAGACCCAGTACTTC.